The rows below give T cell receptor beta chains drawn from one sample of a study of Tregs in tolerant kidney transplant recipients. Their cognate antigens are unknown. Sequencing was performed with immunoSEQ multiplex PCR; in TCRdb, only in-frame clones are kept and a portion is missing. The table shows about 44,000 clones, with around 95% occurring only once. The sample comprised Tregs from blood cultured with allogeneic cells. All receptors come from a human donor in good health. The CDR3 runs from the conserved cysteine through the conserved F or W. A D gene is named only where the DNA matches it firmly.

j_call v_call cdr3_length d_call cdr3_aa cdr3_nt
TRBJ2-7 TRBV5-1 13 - CASSPGQLYEQYF TGCGCCAGCAGCCCTGGACAGCTCTACGAGCAGTACTTC
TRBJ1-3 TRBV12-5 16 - CASGNPWGVSGNTIYF TGTGCTAGTGGAAATCCGTGGGGGGTCTCTGGAAACACCATATATTTT
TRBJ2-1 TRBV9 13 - CASSVSWENEQFF TGTGCCAGCAGCGTATCGTGGGAGAATGAGCAGTTCTTC
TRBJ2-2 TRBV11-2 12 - CASSLFYGELFF TGTGCCAGCAGCTTATTTTACGGGGAGCTGTTTTTT
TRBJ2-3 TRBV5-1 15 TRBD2 CASSRRGADTDTQYF TGCGCCAGCAGCCGGCGGGGGGCGGACACAGATACGCAGTATTTT
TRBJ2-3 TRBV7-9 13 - CASSFLGPDTQYF TGTGCCAGCAGCTTCCTCGGACCAGATACGCAGTATTTT
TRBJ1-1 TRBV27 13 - CASSLRGVAEAFF TGTGCCAGCAGTCTTAGAGGGGTCGCTGAAGCTTTCTTT
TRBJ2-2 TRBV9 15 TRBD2 CASSVGGTTPGELFF TGTGCCAGCAGCGTAGGGGGGACTACCCCCGGGGAGCTGTTTTTT
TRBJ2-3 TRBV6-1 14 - CASSVGLLSDTQYF TGTGCCAGCAGTGTGGGGCTCCTCTCGGATACGCAGTATTTT
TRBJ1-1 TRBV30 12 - CAWRIGVSEAFF TGTGCCTGGAGGATAGGGGTCTCTGAAGCTTTCTTT
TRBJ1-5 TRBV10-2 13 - CASSAAGLQPQHF TGCGCCAGCAGTGCCGCCGGGTTGCAGCCCCAGCATTTT
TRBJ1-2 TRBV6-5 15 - CASSYSRLGLMGYTF TGTGCCAGCAGTTACTCGAGACTGGGACTTATGGGCTACACCTTC
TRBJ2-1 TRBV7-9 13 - CASSLSRANEQFF TGTGCCAGCAGCTTATCCAGGGCCAATGAGCAGTTCTTC
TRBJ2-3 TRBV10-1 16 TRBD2 CASSERTSDWGDTQYF TGCGCCAGCAGTGAGAGGACTAGCGATTGGGGAGATACGCAGTATTTT
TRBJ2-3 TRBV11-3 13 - CASSLGPRDTQYF TGTGCCAGCAGCTTAGGACCGCGAGATACGCAGTATTTT
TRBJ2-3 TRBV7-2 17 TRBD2 CASSLRGSGSDRDTQYF TGTGCCAGCAGCCTCCGGGGTAGCGGGAGTGATAGGGATACGCAGTATTTT
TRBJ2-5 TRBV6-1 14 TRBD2 CASSERLAGETQYF TGTGCCAGCAGTGAAAGACTAGCGGGGGAGACCCAGTACTTC
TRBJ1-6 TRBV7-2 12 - CASSLGRTPLHF TGTGCCAGCAGCTTGGGACGGACACCCCTCCACTTT
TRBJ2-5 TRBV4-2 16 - CASSQSPGLLKETQYF TGTGCCAGCAGCCAATCACCGGGACTTTTAAAAGAGACCCAGTACTTC
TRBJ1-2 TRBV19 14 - CASNSRGAPHGYTF TGTGCCAGTAATTCTCGGGGAGCCCCCCATGGCTACACCTTC
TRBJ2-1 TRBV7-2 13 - CASSTGRHLEQFF TGTGCCAGCAGCACTGGGAGACACTTGGAGCAGTTCTTC
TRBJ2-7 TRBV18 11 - CASSRAVEQYF TGTGCCAGCTCAAGAGCGGTCGAGCAGTACTTC
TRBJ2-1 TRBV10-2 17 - CASSEGKLLRSYNEQFF TGCGCCAGCAGTGAAGGCAAATTACTTCGCTCCTACAATGAGCAGTTCTTC
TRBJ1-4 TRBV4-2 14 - CASRPRVDGEKLFF TGTGCCAGCAGGCCCCGGGTCGACGGTGAAAAACTGTTTTTT
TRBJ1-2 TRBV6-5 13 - CASSYLGFYGYTF TGTGCCAGCAGTTACCTGGGGTTCTATGGCTACACCTTC
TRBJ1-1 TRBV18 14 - CASSPIDPNTEAFF TGTGCCAGCTCCCCTATTGACCCGAACACTGAAGCTTTCTTT
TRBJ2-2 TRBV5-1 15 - CASSLSGADTGELFF TGCGCCAGCAGCTTATCGGGAGCCGACACCGGGGAGCTGTTTTTT
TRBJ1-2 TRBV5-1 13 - CASSWGESYGYTF TGCGCCAGCAGCTGGGGGGAGAGCTATGGCTACACCTTC